Following are 16 T cell receptor beta chains from one sample sequenced in a study of cytomegalovirus exposure and HLA in healthy donors. The PCR was carried out with 60 Vbeta primers and 13 Jbeta primers. Using immunoSEQ multiplex PCR, the repertoire was profiled, and TCRdb retains in-frame clones only, with some absent. Of under 90,000 clones in the sample, over 65% are singletons; the top ten hold 3%. Material: PBMCs. Receptors originate from a man between 50 and 59 years old in good health and CMV-seropositive.

In its sample, this clone was seen a few times. The rearrangement links TRBV13 to TRBJ1-3, with 9 bases identical to TRBD1. With V trimmed by 5 bases and J by 2 bases, 4 bases remained unmatched. This CDR3 is built from 15 residues. CDR1 and CDR2 from the germline V gene are PRHDT and FYEKMQ (reference sequence). The CDR3 protein is CASSMDRGAGNTIYF. The CDR3 DNA reads as TGTGCCAGCAGCATGGACAGGGGAGCTGGAAACACCATATATTTT.

The chain uses TRBV25-1 and TRBJ2-7, with 9 positions matching TRBD2. The germline V gene has CDR1 MGHDK and CDR2 SYGVNS. V shed 3 bases, J shed 3 bases, and the junction held 3 bases outside the gene matches. The CDR3 has 14 amino acids. The CDR3 sequence: CASSDGGRVYEQYF. The CDR3 DNA is TGTGCCAGCAGTGATGGCGGGAGGGTCTACGAGCAGTACTTC.

The J gene is TRBJ1-5, the V gene TRBV18; 8 bases are shared with TRBD1. Germline CDR1 is KGHSH and CDR2 is LQKENI. Trimming cost V 6 bases and J 5 bases; bases outside gene matches: 3. This CDR3 region has 13 residues. CDR3 DNA sequence: TGTGCCAGCTCGGAGGACAGGGATCAGCCCCAGCATTTT. It encodes CASSEDRDQPQHF.

This chain links TRBV10-3 with TRBJ1-2, with TRBD1 identical over 7 bases. Losses at the gene ends were 2 bases for V and 2 bases for J; bases not matched to a gene: 5. Germline assignment: CDR1 ENHRY and CDR2 SYGVKD. This CDR3 is 15 amino acids long. The CDR3 DNA is TGTGCCATCAGTGAGCAGGGACAGCAAAACTATGGCTACACCTTC. Translating it yields CAISEQGQQNYGYTF.

The chain employs TRBV27 and TRBJ1-5; D gene uncertain. Germline lookup yields CDR1 MNHEY and CDR2 SMNVEV (reference sequence). CDR3 length: 13 residues. V was shortened by 4 bases and J by 5 bases, with 9 bases between the two germline ends. The CDR3 DNA reads as TGTGCCAGCAGTTCCATCGCGCATCAGCCCCAGCATTTT. As protein: CASSSIAHQPQHF.

The J gene is TRBJ2-5, the V gene TRBV5-1; D call uncertain. The CDR3 extends over 12 amino acids. V lost 1 base to trimming and J lost 3 bases, with 4 bases between them. Germline CDR1 is SGHRS and CDR2 is YFSETQ. The CDR3 protein is CASSLQKETQYF. The CDR3 coding sequence is TGCGCCAGCAGCTTGCAGAAAGAGACCCAGTACTTC.

V and J are TRBV20-1 and TRBJ2-2; 7 bases line up with TRBD2. Germline CDR1 DFQATT, CDR2 SNEGSKA (reference sequence). Trimming at V came to 5 bases and at J to 10 bases, leaving 4 bases not matched to a gene. CDR3 length equals 11 residues. CDR3 sequence (DNA): TGCAGTGCTGACGCGGGAGTGGAGCTGTTTTTT. This gives the protein CSADAGVELFF.

The rearrangement links TRBV27 to TRBJ2-7; D unclear. With 3 bases removed from V and 7 bases from J, the gap between germline ends came to 13 bases. CDR3 length: 13 amino acids. CDR1 and CDR2 from the germline V gene are MNHEY and SMNVEV (reference sequence). CDR3 bases: TGTGCCAGCAGTTTGTTGGGTCGAGGAGAGCAGTACTTC. Its protein is CASSLLGRGEQYF.

The chain recombines TRBV7-2 with TRBJ1-5; 8 bases agree with TRBD1. V was pared by 2 bases and J by 6 bases, with 9 bases of the junction left unmatched. There are 16 residues in the CDR3. Germline V lookup: CDR1 SGHTA, CDR2 FQGNSA. The CDR3 DNA is TGTGCCAGCAGCTTATTCTCGCAGGGGGCTGGTCAGCCCCAGCATTTT. Amino acid sequence: CASSLFSQGAGQPQHF.

The CDR3 region has the DNA TGTGCCAGCAGTGAATCTCGGACAGTAAACACTGAAGCTTTCTTT. Protein sequence: CASSESRTVNTEAFF. The gene calls are TRBV25-1 and TRBJ1-1; a weak D match, TRBD1 (6 bases). Germline V gene sequence: CDR1 MGHDK, CDR2 SYGVNS. This CDR3 has 15 residues. V was cut by 1 base and J by 2 bases, with 11 bases left in between.

This chain connects TRBV2 to TRBJ2-7, with 8 bases that match TRBD2. Germline V gives CDR1 SNHLY, CDR2 FYNNEI. With V trimmed by 8 bases and J by 3 bases, 6 bases remained unmatched. The CDR3 has 13 residues. This chain's CDR3 is CASALGLDYEQYF. DNA for the CDR3: TGTGCCAGCGCGTTGGGACTAGACTACGAGCAGTACTTC.

The rearrangement joins TRBV5-1 to TRBJ2-7, with 8 bases identical to TRBD1. J was trimmed by 3 bases and V by 4 bases; bases with no gene match: 12. This CDR3 region has 16 residues. Germline assignment: CDR1 SGHRS and CDR2 YFSETQ. The DNA of the CDR3 is TGCGCCAGCAGCCTGGGCGGACAGGGACTGGGCTACGAGCAGTACTTC. Translated: CASSLGGQGLGYEQYF.

The DNA for the CDR3 is TGTGCCAGCAGCTCGACAGGGTCGGTGGGTGAGCAGTTCTTC. As protein: CASSSTGSVGEQFF. This rearrangement joins TRBV11-3 to TRBJ2-1; 7 bases are a match to TRBD1. V shed 4 bases and J 9 bases; nucleotides not matched to a gene: 9. CDR3 length: 14 amino acids. Germline CDR1 reads SGHNT; CDR2 reads YENEEA.

The V and J genes are TRBV18 and TRBJ1-4; no clear D. The length of the CDR3 is 16 residues. Germline-derived CDR1 and CDR2 are KGHSH and LQKENI. Between the trimmed V and J ends, which lost 4 bases and 0 bases, there was a span of 12 bases. The CDR3: CASSLGGSPTNEKLFF. The CDR3 DNA reads as TGTGCCAGCTCACTAGGCGGTTCCCCAACTAATGAAAAACTGTTTTTT.

This chain links TRBV7-9 with TRBJ2-1, with 8 positions matching TRBD2. This CDR3 has 16 amino acids. After removal of 5 bases from V and 6 bases from J, the junction contained 12 bases not matched to a gene. Germline-derived CDR1 and CDR2 are SEHNR and FQNEAQ (reference sequence). The CDR3 DNA is TGTGCCAGCAGCGGAAAGGCGGGAGGCGGTCGCAATGAGCAGTTCTTC. Its translation is CASSGKAGGGRNEQFF.

This rearrangement joins TRBV5-6 to TRBJ2-3; D is ambiguous. Germline V gene sequence: CDR1 SGHDT, CDR2 YYEEEE. Trimming took off 4 bases at V and 6 bases at J, with 6 bases between the two ends. This CDR3 comprises 11 residues. The CDR3 DNA sequence: TGTGCCAGCAGCCTTTATGATACGCAGTATTTT. It is translated as CASSLYDTQYF.